This is a list of T cell receptor beta chains from one sample in a study of T cell responses to AZD1222 COVID-19 vaccine. Assay used: immunoSEQ multiplex PCR; TCRdb lists only in-frame clones, some missing. The data show roughly 120,000 clones, 75% to 90% seen once. This specimen was peripheral blood, taken on day 0 of MenACWY control vaccination. These receptor sequences come from an adult in good health. Both conserved end residues are part of each CDR3. The order of the fields is clone size, V gene, D gene, J gene, CDR3 DNA, CDR3 protein. D genes are given only for firm matches. Part of the rows lack a size; the others show once, few, many or a class for expanded clones.

size: few; V: TRBV4-1; D: -; J: TRBJ1-6; DNA: TGCGCCAGCAGCCAGCCTCATAGGGCGGATTCACCCCTCCACTTT; CDR3: CASSQPHRADSPLHF
size: -; V: TRBV3-1/TRBV3-2; D: -; J: TRBJ2-2; DNA: TGTGCCAGCAGCCAAGAGAGGCCAGGGTCGGACGGGGAGCTGTTTTTT; CDR3: CASSQERPGSDGELFF
size: -; V: TRBV3-1/TRBV3-2; D: -; J: TRBJ1-1; DNA: TGTGCCAGCAGCCAAACTGCCGGGACGGCCCCTAGGTTCTTT; CDR3: CASSQTAGTAPRFF
size: -; V: TRBV5-4; D: -; J: TRBJ2-7; DNA: TGTGCCAGCAGCCAGCTCCCGGACAGAACCTACGAGCAGTACTTC; CDR3: CASSQLPDRTYEQYF
size: -; V: TRBV4-3; D: -; J: TRBJ2-7; DNA: TGCGCCAGCAGCCAAGATGGGGGGCAAGGCTACGAGCAGTACTTC; CDR3: CASSQDGGQGYEQYF
size: -; V: TRBV28; D: TRBD1; J: TRBJ1-5; DNA: TGTGCCAGCACCGGGACAGGGGTCAATCAGCCCCAGCATTTT; CDR3: CASTGTGVNQPQHF
size: -; V: TRBV5-1; D: TRBD1; J: TRBJ1-2; DNA: TGCGCCAGCAGCTTGGAGGGGGCCCTCTATGGCTACACCTTC; CDR3: CASSLEGALYGYTF
size: -; V: TRBV18; D: -; J: TRBJ1-1; DNA: TGTGCCAGCTCACAAATACCAGGGGTTGGAGACACTGAAGCTTTCTTT; CDR3: CASSQIPGVGDTEAFF
size: -; V: TRBV11-2; D: -; J: TRBJ1-2; DNA: TGTGCCAGCAGCTTAGAGGGGTATATGCGGGACCCCTATGGCTACACCTTC; CDR3: CASSLEGYMRDPYGYTF
size: -; V: TRBV6-2/TRBV6-3; D: -; J: TRBJ2-7; DNA: TGTGCCAGCAGTTACTGGGGTAATACACCTAGTCACGAGCAGTACTTC; CDR3: CASSYWGNTPSHEQYF
size: -; V: TRBV7-2; D: -; J: TRBJ1-5; DNA: TGTGCCAGCAGCTTCGGGGGGGGGAATAGCAATCAGCCCCAGCATTTT; CDR3: CASSFGGGNSNQPQHF
size: -; V: TRBV19; D: -; J: TRBJ1-2; DNA: TGTGCCAGTAGTATGGACCCCAGGGAAGGCCGGACTTATAACTATGGCTACACCTTC; CDR3: CASSMDPREGRTYNYGYTF
size: -; V: TRBV7-9; D: -; J: TRBJ2-7; DNA: TGTGCCAGCAGCTTAGTGGGGCCCTCAGAGCAGTACTTC; CDR3: CASSLVGPSEQYF
size: -; V: TRBV13; D: -; J: TRBJ1-1; DNA: TGTGCCAGCAGCTTATTGACGGTAAACACTGAAGCTTTCTTT; CDR3: CASSLLTVNTEAFF
size: -; V: TRBV27; D: -; J: TRBJ1-4; DNA: TGTGCCAGCAGTTTATATCCGGGGGGCCCAAATGAAAAACTGTTTTTT; CDR3: CASSLYPGGPNEKLFF
size: once; V: TRBV25-1; D: -; J: TRBJ1-1; DNA: TGTGCCAGCATCCGGAACACTGAAGCTTTCTTT; CDR3: CASIRNTEAFF
size: -; V: TRBV5-1; D: -; J: TRBJ1-2; DNA: TGCGCCAGCAGCTTGGCACGGGTAGACTATGGCTACACCTTC; CDR3: CASSLARVDYGYTF
size: -; V: TRBV10-3; D: -; J: TRBJ2-7; DNA: TGTGCCATCAGTGAGTTGGGCGAGCAGTACTTC; CDR3: CAISELGEQYF
size: -; V: TRBV27; D: -; J: TRBJ1-1; DNA: TGTGCCAGCAGTTTGGACAATTTCCTCACTGAAGCTTTCTTT; CDR3: CASSLDNFLTEAFF
size: -; V: TRBV24-1; D: -; J: TRBJ2-2; DNA: TGTGCCACCAGTGATCCCCGGACAGCCTTGGAGGGGGAGCTGTTTTTT; CDR3: CATSDPRTALEGELFF
size: -; V: TRBV6-5; D: TRBD1; J: TRBJ1-6; DNA: TGTGCCAGCAGTTACGGTTGGGACAGCTCAAATTCACCCCTCCACTTT; CDR3: CASSYGWDSSNSPLHF
size: -; V: TRBV5-1; D: -; J: TRBJ1-1; DNA: TGCGCCAGCAGCTTGGGACAGACCTACACTGAAGCTTTCTTT; CDR3: CASSLGQTYTEAFF
size: few; V: TRBV2; D: TRBD1; J: TRBJ1-2; DNA: TGTGCCAGCAATAGACAGGGAATGGGTGGCTACACCTTC; CDR3: CASNRQGMGGYTF
size: -; V: TRBV24-1; D: -; J: TRBJ2-1; DNA: TGTGCCACCAGTGATTTTCGCCCTAGCTCTTACAATGAGCAGTTCTTC; CDR3: CATSDFRPSSYNEQFF
size: -; V: TRBV10-3; D: -; J: TRBJ1-2; DNA: TGTGCCATCAGTGAGTCGAATGTCGGTGGCTACACCTTC; CDR3: CAISESNVGGYTF
size: -; V: TRBV20-1; D: -; J: TRBJ2-2; DNA: TGCAGTGCTAGTCGGCGGGTGAACACCGGGGAGCTGTTTTTT; CDR3: CSASRRVNTGELFF
size: -; V: TRBV7-2; D: TRBD1; J: TRBJ1-5; DNA: TGTGCCAGCAGCTTACAGGGGACAGGGTATCAGCCCCAGCATTTT; CDR3: CASSLQGTGYQPQHF
size: -; V: TRBV24-1; D: TRBD2; J: TRBJ2-7; DNA: TGTGCCACCAGTGATTCGGCTAGCGGGTCCTACGAGCAGTACTTC; CDR3: CATSDSASGSYEQYF
size: -; V: TRBV4-2; D: TRBD1; J: TRBJ2-5; DNA: TGTGCCAGCAGCCAAGATGGGACAGAAGAGACCCAGTACTTC; CDR3: CASSQDGTEETQYF
size: once; V: TRBV18; D: TRBD2; J: TRBJ2-2; DNA: TGTGCCAGCTCACCGACCCGCGGCGCGGGGGGGCCAAGTGGGCTGTTTTTT; CDR3: CASSPTRGAGGPSGLFF
size: once; V: TRBV6-6; D: -; J: TRBJ1-5; DNA: TGTGCCAGCACTTCAGCGGGCGGAAATCAGCCCCAGCATTTT; CDR3: CASTSAGGNQPQHF
size: -; V: TRBV6-5; D: TRBD1; J: TRBJ1-1; DNA: TGTGCCAGCAGTTCCACAGGGGGCGCAAACACTGAAGCTTTCTTT; CDR3: CASSSTGGANTEAFF
size: -; V: TRBV19; D: -; J: TRBJ1-6; DNA: TGTGCCAGTAGTAAGGGACGGAATTCACCCCTCCACTTT; CDR3: CASSKGRNSPLHF
size: -; V: TRBV6-4; D: TRBD2; J: TRBJ2-2; DNA: TGTGCCAGCAGAGCACTAGCGGGGGACACCGGGGAGCTGTTTTTT; CDR3: CASRALAGDTGELFF
size: -; V: TRBV2; D: -; J: TRBJ2-7; DNA: TGTGCCAGTAGGGGGGGTTGGGGGGTCGAGCAGTACTTC; CDR3: CASRGGWGVEQYF
size: -; V: TRBV9; D: TRBD1; J: TRBJ1-4; DNA: TGTGCCAGCTCCTCCCCGGAGGGGACAGCCACGGAAAAACTGTTTTTT; CDR3: CASSSPEGTATEKLFF
size: -; V: TRBV19; D: -; J: TRBJ1-5; DNA: TGTGCCAGTAGTATGGGTCAGATCCGGAATCAGCCCCAGCATTTT; CDR3: CASSMGQIRNQPQHF